Below, 20 T cell receptor beta chains from the same sample are listed, as sequenced in a study of shared clonotypes between healthy human individuals. Positive CCR7 selection of CD45RO-negative cells yielded the naive CD8 cells, and terminally differentiated effector memory CD45RA+ cells were excluded. Generated by immunoSEQ multiplex PCR, the TCRdb table keeps only in-frame clones and is missing some. The sample consists of almost 700,000 clones, just over 90% of them appearing once. The specimen was naive CD8+ T cells sorted from blood. The receptors come from a young man in good health.

The J gene is TRBJ2-1, the V gene TRBV7-9, with D possibly matching TRBD2 (5 bases). Per the germline V gene, CDR1 is SEHNR and CDR2 is FQNEAQ (reference sequence). Trimming left V 1 base short and J 2 bases short, with 12 bases between. This CDR3 contains 16 residues. The CDR3 DNA follows: TGTGCCAGCAGCTTAGGGCCTAGCCACCCCTACAATGAGCAGTTCTTC. Amino acids: CASSLGPSHPYNEQFF.

The chain joins TRBV28 to TRBJ2-3; TRBD1 agrees at 7 bases. The CDR3 consists of 13 residues. The V and J ends lost 10 bases and 2 bases, in that order; junction bases with no gene match: 6. Germline V gene sequence: CDR1 MDHEN, CDR2 SYDVKM. This chain's CDR3 is CATRTGNTDTQYF. In nucleotides, the CDR3 is TGTGCCACCCGGACAGGCAACACAGATACGCAGTATTTT.

The CDR3: CASSQLLTSGVDNEQFF. The CDR3 DNA follows: TGTGCCAGCAGCCAACTTTTGACTAGCGGGGTAGACAATGAGCAGTTCTTC. J is TRBJ2-1 and V is TRBV14, with TRBD2 identical over 11 bases. The CDR3 length is 17 residues. Unmatched junction bases numbered 8, after V lost 2 bases and J lost 5 bases. In germline, CDR1 is SGHDN, CDR2 FVKESK.

The V and J genes are TRBV5-6 and TRBJ2-1; TRBD2 matches 7 bases. J gave up 10 bases and V 5 bases, and 12 bases lay outside the gene matches. The germline CDR1 and CDR2 sequences are SGHDT and YYEEEE. The CDR3 is 14 residues long. CDR3 bases: TGTGCCAGCAGGATGAGCGGGACTTTTGAAGAGCAGTTCTTC. Amino acids: CASRMSGTFEEQFF.

This clone was recorded a few times. The V and J genes are TRBV5-5 and TRBJ2-3; the D gene is possibly TRBD2 (5 bases). Trimming took off 0 bases at V and 5 bases at J, with 16 bases between the two ends. Germline values: CDR1 SGHKS, CDR2 YYEKEE (reference sequence). The CDR3 loop spans 16 amino acids. The CDR3 DNA reads TGTGCCAGCAGCTTGGAGGCGGGCCCCCCCGGAGATACGCAGTATTTT. Its translation is CASSLEAGPPGDTQYF.

The genes are TRBV19 and TRBJ2-1; D unclear. CDR1 LNHDA and CDR2 SQIVND come from the germline V gene (reference sequence). V lost 3 bases to trimming and J lost 1 base, with 10 bases between them. CDR3 length equals 15 residues. The CDR3 sequence: CASSMMVGSYNEQFF. The CDR3 DNA reads TGTGCCAGTAGTATGATGGTCGGGTCCTACAATGAGCAGTTCTTC.

The genes are TRBV28 and TRBJ2-7; D is ambiguous. V lost 8 bases and J lost 5, with 13 bases in between. Per the germline V gene, CDR1 is MDHEN and CDR2 is SYDVKM. The CDR3 contains 12 residues. CDR3 protein: CASPGFYDEQYF. In nucleotides, the CDR3 is TGTGCCAGCCCGGGCTTTTACGACGAGCAGTACTTC.

This clone appeared a single time. V gene TRBV19 combines with J gene TRBJ2-2; D is unclear. The CDR3 runs to 15 residues. In germline, CDR1 is LNHDA, CDR2 SQIVND (reference sequence). V was cut by 1 base and J by 2 bases, with 8 bases left in between. Here the CDR3 reads CASSIGHLNTGELFF. In DNA form, the CDR3 reads TGTGCCAGTAGTATAGGGCACCTTAACACCGGGGAGCTGTTTTTT.

The genes are TRBV7-9 and TRBJ2-3; no definite D call. This CDR3 spans 15 amino acids. Germline V gene sequence: CDR1 SEHNR, CDR2 FQNEAQ (reference sequence). With 6 bases removed from V and 5 bases from J, the gap between germline ends came to 18 bases. The CDR3 sequence is CASRITMTSGDTQYF. In DNA, the CDR3 is TGTGCCAGCAGGATCACGATGACATCGGGAGATACGCAGTATTTT.

This chain links TRBV4-3 with TRBJ1-3; maybe TRBD1 (5 bases). The germline V and J ends were trimmed by 1 base and 1 base, with 14 bases remaining between them. The length of the CDR3 is 17 residues. Germline V lookup: CDR1 LGHNA, CDR2 YSLEER. This chain's CDR3 is CASSQVFQGASGNTIYF. The DNA for the CDR3 is TGCGCCAGCAGCCAAGTCTTCCAGGGCGCATCTGGAAACACCATATATTTT.

The chain employs TRBV11-2 and TRBJ2-1, with D perhaps matching TRBD1 or TRBD2 (5 bases each). CDR3 length: 15 amino acids. The germline V and J ends were trimmed by 8 bases and 4 bases, with 18 bases remaining between them. CDR1 and CDR2 from the germline V gene are SGHAT and FQNNGV. The CDR3: CASQSGQGEYNEQFF. CDR3 DNA sequence: TGTGCCAGCCAGTCGGGGCAGGGTGAGTACAATGAGCAGTTCTTC.

This chain links TRBV27 with TRBJ1-5, with a weak D call TRBD1 (5 bases). There are 13 residues in the CDR3. The ends were cut back, 4 bases at V and 3 bases at J, with 7 bases in the middle. The germline CDR1 and CDR2 sequences are MNHEY and SMNVEV (reference sequence). The CDR3 sequence: CASSWDHNQPQHF. For the CDR3, the DNA is TGTGCCAGCAGTTGGGACCACAATCAGCCCCAGCATTTT.

The genes are TRBV7-9 and TRBJ2-3; 8 nucleotides align to TRBD2. CDR1 is SEHNR, CDR2 FQNEAQ, per germline (reference sequence). Trimming took 5 bases from V and 1 from J; bases not matched to a gene: 5. This CDR3 has 15 residues. As DNA, the CDR3 is TGTGCCAGCAGCCCTCTGACTAGCGGCACAGATACGCAGTATTTT. Translation gives CASSPLTSGTDTQYF.

This chain connects TRBV27 to TRBJ1-4; TRBD1 matches 7 bases. V shed 5 bases, J shed 2 bases, and the junction held 5 bases outside the gene matches. Germline V CDR1 and CDR2: MNHEY, SMNVEV (reference sequence). The CDR3 consists of 15 residues. CDR3 in DNA: TGTGCCAGCAGTACTTGGACAGGTACTAATGAAAAACTGTTTTTT. Translation: CASSTWTGTNEKLFF.

The chain uses TRBV28 and TRBJ1-1; 8 bases line up with TRBD1. Trimming at V came to 3 bases and at J to 0 bases, leaving 3 bases not matched to a gene. Germline CDR1 is MDHEN and CDR2 is SYDVKM. The CDR3 extends over 15 amino acids. CDR3 DNA: TGTGCCAGCAGTTTGACAGGGGCCATGAACACTGAAGCTTTCTTT. Amino acids: CASSLTGAMNTEAFF.

The genes are TRBV6-1 and TRBJ2-5; 7 bases are a match to TRBD2. The V and J ends lost 4 bases and 1 base, in that order; junction bases with no gene match: 12. The CDR3 has 17 residues. Germline V CDR1 and CDR2: MNHNS, SASEGT. The CDR3 nucleotides read TGTGCCAGCAGTGCATGGGAGGTAGCGGGCTTCCAAGAGACCCAGTACTTC. Translation: CASSAWEVAGFQETQYF.

The gene calls are TRBV11-2 and TRBJ2-3, with D possibly matching TRBD2 (5 bases). Per the germline V gene, CDR1 is SGHAT and CDR2 is FQNNGV. Trimming stripped 0 bases from V and 2 bases from J, with 12 bases between. The CDR3 covers 16 residues. The CDR3 reads CASSLEGSELTDTQYF. In nucleotides, the CDR3 is TGTGCCAGCAGCTTAGAGGGTAGCGAGCTCACAGATACGCAGTATTTT.

The rearrangement links TRBV12-2 to TRBJ1-2. TRBV12-2 is listed as a pseudogene. CDR3 length: 17 amino acids. This chain's CDR3 is CASRFTRRAEDLMRYTF. DNA of the CDR3: TGTGCAAGTCGCTTCACACGTAGAGCCGAGGATCTTATGCGCTACACCTTC.

The V call is TRBV7-8, the J call TRBJ2-7; D not resolved. Between the trimmed V and J ends, which lost 3 bases and 5 bases, there was a span of 11 bases. Germline CDR1 is SGHVS and CDR2 is FQNEAQ. This CDR3 is built from 13 residues. As DNA, the CDR3 is TGTGCCAGCAGCTTTAGGATTTCCCACGAGCAGTACTTC. This sequence encodes CASSFRISHEQYF.

The chain combines TRBV29-1 with TRBJ2-7, with 12 bases identical to TRBD2. This CDR3 has 14 amino acids. CDR1 is SQVTM, CDR2 ANQGSEA, per germline. J gave up 5 bases and V 1 base, and 3 bases lay outside the gene matches. CDR3 in amino acids: CSVEGLAGDDEQYF. DNA for the CDR3: TGCAGCGTTGAAGGACTAGCGGGAGACGACGAGCAGTACTTC.